The present entry profiles one T cell receptor (beta chain) with its context. The antigen is unknown. These data come from a study of T-cell reconstitution after alpha-beta-depleted transplantation in children. General observations from the study: T-cell numbers and diversity, one year after transplant, stemmed largely from T cells that were newly produced.

The V and J ends lost 6 bases and 6 bases, in that order; junction bases with no gene match: 15. The CDR3 consists of 16 residues. The library targeted TCRbeta and was prepared with unique molecular identifiers. TCRdb reanalysed the PCR reads using MiXCR and keeps one entry per CDR3 protein. The table includes about 900,000 distinct CDR3 sequences, about 26% detected once. This clonotype was obtained from a boy under two years old who had a stem cell transplant for SCID, so the T cells may come from the graft donor. Sequenced material: PBMCs, mostly from graft donor cells, taken 360 days after TCRalphabeta/CD19-depleted stem cell transplant. The genes are TRBV12-3 or TRBV12-4 and TRBJ2-3; 7 bases map to TRBD1. Written as DNA, the CDR3 is TGTGCCAGCAGGCCCAGGACAGGCGTTCGACCTGATACGCAGTATTTT. Protein sequence: CASRPRTGVRPDTQYF.